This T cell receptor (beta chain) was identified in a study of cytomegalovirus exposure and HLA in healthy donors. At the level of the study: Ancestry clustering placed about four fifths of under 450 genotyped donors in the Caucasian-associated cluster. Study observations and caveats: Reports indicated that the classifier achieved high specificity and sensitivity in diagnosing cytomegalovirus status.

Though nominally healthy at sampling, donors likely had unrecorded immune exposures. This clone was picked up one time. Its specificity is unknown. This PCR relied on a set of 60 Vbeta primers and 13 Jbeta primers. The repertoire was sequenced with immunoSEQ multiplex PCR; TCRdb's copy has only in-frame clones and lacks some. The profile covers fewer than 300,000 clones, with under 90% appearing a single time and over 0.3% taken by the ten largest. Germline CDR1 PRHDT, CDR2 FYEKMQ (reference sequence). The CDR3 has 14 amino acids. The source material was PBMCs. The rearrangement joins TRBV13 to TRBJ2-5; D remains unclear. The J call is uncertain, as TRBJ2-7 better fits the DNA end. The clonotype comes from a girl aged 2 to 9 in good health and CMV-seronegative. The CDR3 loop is CASSLGQPIYEQYF. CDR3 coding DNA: TGTGCCAGCAGCTTAGGACAGCCTATCTACGAGCAGTACTTC.